One sample yielded the 24 T cell receptor beta chains listed below, sequenced in a study of T cell responses to AZD1222 COVID-19 vaccine. Generated by immunoSEQ multiplex PCR, the TCRdb table keeps only in-frame clones and is missing some. This table has over 100,000 clones, roughly 91% appearing once. The source material was peripheral blood, sampled 28 days after the second AZD1222 dose. The receptors derive from an adult who received the AZD1222 COVID-19 vaccine.

In this sample, this clone turned up a few times. V usage is TRBV2 and J usage is TRBJ1-2, with D perhaps TRBD1 (5 bases). CDR1 is SNHLY, CDR2 FYNNEI, per germline. The CDR3 consists of 13 residues. The V end lost 0 bases, the J end lost 12 bases, and 14 bases lay between the germline ends. The DNA of the CDR3 is TGTGCCAGCAGTGAAGCAGTTGGGGCCCCTAACACCTTC. This translates into CASSEAVGAPNTF.

The genes are TRBV6-6 and TRBJ1-4, with D tentatively TRBD1 (6 bases). The V end lost 4 bases, the J end lost 4 bases, and 16 bases lay between the germline ends. From germline, CDR1 is MNHNY and CDR2 SVGAGI (reference sequence). This CDR3 has 16 residues. The CDR3, as DNA: TGTGCCAGCAGTTCTCTCCTAGGACAGTTTAATGAAAAACTGTTTTTT. This encodes CASSSLLGQFNEKLFF.

V and J are TRBV2 and TRBJ1-6; no firm D call. Trimming stripped 4 bases from V and 12 bases from J, with 10 bases between. This CDR3 region has 12 residues. Looked up from germline, CDR1 is SNHLY and CDR2 is FYNNEI. The CDR3 nucleotides are TGTGCCAGCAGTGGGTATGGGAAACCCCTCCACTTT. Translated: CASSGYGKPLHF.

The J gene is TRBJ1-2, the V gene TRBV9, with D possibly being TRBD1 (6 bases). Trimming pared 4 bases from V and 0 bases from J, leaving 13 bases between. Germline V gene data show CDR1 as SGDLS and CDR2 as YYNGEE. The CDR3 has 15 residues. CDR3 sequence reads: CASSIRTDTNYGYTF. CDR3 bases: TGTGCCAGCAGCATTCGGACAGACACTAACTATGGCTACACCTTC.

This chain uses TRBV19 with TRBJ2-7, with 7 nucleotides matching TRBD2. Germline values: CDR1 LNHDA, CDR2 SQIVND (reference sequence). The CDR3 loop spans 13 amino acids. J was trimmed by 3 bases and V by 4 bases; bases with no gene match: 3. The CDR3 region is CASSTTSVYEQYF. The DNA for the CDR3 is TGTGCCAGTAGTACAACTAGCGTCTACGAGCAGTACTTC.

This clone has a handful of counts. This chain links TRBV30 with TRBJ1-2; the D gene is possibly TRBD1 (5 bases). Germline V gene data show CDR1 as GTSNPN and CDR2 as SVGIG (reference sequence). The CDR3 has 12 amino acids. The ends were cut back, 3 bases at V and 4 bases at J, with 9 bases in the middle. DNA for the CDR3: TGTGCCTGGAGGGGGCGACGCTATGGCTACACCTTC. Translating gives CAWRGRRYGYTF.

The V and J genes are TRBV5-1 and TRBJ2-7; D remains ambiguous. CDR3 size: 16 residues. V lost 4 bases and J 0 bases, leaving 17 bases between the germline ends. Germline CDR1 reads SGHRS; CDR2 reads YFSETQ. CDR3 in amino acids: CASSPNLAGVSYEQYF. The CDR3 DNA reads as TGCGCCAGCAGCCCAAATCTCGCAGGAGTCTCCTACGAGCAGTACTTC.

Written as DNA, the CDR3 is TGTGCCAGCAGCGTAGGAGAGGTCAGGGCTGACTATGGCTACACCTTC. This gives the protein CASSVGEVRADYGYTF. The V gene is TRBV9, the J gene TRBJ1-2; D possibly corresponds to TRBD1 (5 bases). CDR3 size: 16 residues. Germline V gene lookup returns CDR1 SGDLS and CDR2 YYNGEE. V was pared by 0 bases and J by 3 bases, with 15 bases between.

V and J are TRBV2 and TRBJ2-7, with 8 bases lining up with TRBD2. Germline values: CDR1 SNHLY, CDR2 FYNNEI. This CDR3 is built from 16 residues. V shed 0 bases, J shed 1 base, and the junction held 5 bases outside the gene matches. The CDR3 bases are TGTGCCAGCAGTGAAGCGCAAACTAGCGGTTCCTACGAGCAGTACTTC. This encodes CASSEAQTSGSYEQYF. Looking up the rest from reference TRBV2 and TRBJ2-7 gives the full variable domain: EPEVTQTPSHQVTQMGQEVILRCVPISNHLYFYWYRQILGQKVEFLVSFYNNEISEKSEIFDDQFSVERPDGSNFTLKIRSTKLEDSAMYFCASSEAQTSGSYEQYFGPGTRLTVT.

V usage is TRBV5-4 and J usage is TRBJ2-5; possible D gene TRBD1, 6 bases. In germline, CDR1 is SGHNT, CDR2 YYREEE (reference sequence). The CDR3 runs 14 residues. The V gene lost 4 bases and the J gene lost 5 bases, with 15 bases spanning the gap. This chain's CDR3 is CASSQKQGGETQYF. CDR3 in DNA: TGTGCCAGCAGCCAAAAACAGGGCGGGGAGACCCAGTACTTC.

The gene calls are TRBV5-6 and TRBJ2-5; D is perhaps TRBD2 (5 bases). The V gene's germline CDR1 is SGHDT and CDR2 YYEEEE. This CDR3 region has 14 residues. V gave up 0 bases and J gave up 2 bases, with 8 bases separating them. The CDR3 loop is CASSLGRYQETQYF. CDR3 DNA sequence: TGTGCCAGCAGCTTGGGGAGGTATCAAGAGACCCAGTACTTC.

CDR3: CAWSTSGRFGREQFF. CDR3 in DNA: TGTGCCTGGAGTACTAGCGGACGTTTTGGGAGGGAGCAGTTCTTC. The J gene is TRBJ2-1, the V gene TRBV30; TRBD2 matches at 8 bases. Per the germline V gene, CDR1 is GTSNPN and CDR2 is SVGIG (reference sequence). The CDR3 has 15 residues. The V segment lost 2 bases and the J segment 10 bases; nucleotides outside the gene matches: 13.

This clone showed up just once. The chain has TRBV16 and TRBJ1-2; tentatively, D is TRBD1 (5 bases). This CDR3 comprises 16 residues. The ends were cut back, 0 bases at V and 3 bases at J, with 14 bases in the middle. The germline CDR1 and CDR2 sequences are KGHSY and FQNENV. The CDR3 DNA reads TGTGCCAGCAGCCAATCGACTTTAGGGGTCGACTATGGCTACACCTTC. It is translated as CASSQSTLGVDYGYTF.

This clone was seen once. V is TRBV9 and J is TRBJ2-3; 10 positions agree with TRBD1. Germline V gene sequence: CDR1 SGDLS, CDR2 YYNGEE. V lost 4 bases, J lost 6 bases, and 11 bases stayed unmatched. The CDR3 runs to 16 residues. In DNA, the CDR3 is TGTGCCAGCAGCATACACGTGACAGGGGGCAAGGATACGCAGTATTTT. It specifies CASSIHVTGGKDTQYF. The variable domain in full, with the rest retrieved from reference TRBV9 and TRBJ2-3, is DSGVTQTPKHLITATGQRVTLRCSPRSGDLSVYWYQQSLDQGLQFLIQYYNGEERAKGNILERFSAQQFPDLHSELNLSSLELGDSALYFCASSIHVTGGKDTQYFGPGTRLTVL.

The V call is TRBV4-1, the J call TRBJ1-2, with D perhaps matching TRBD1 (6 bases). CDR3 length equals 12 residues. V was clipped by 4 bases and J by 13 bases, with 16 bases between them. CDR1 and CDR2 from the germline V gene are MGHRA and YSYEKL. The CDR3, as DNA: TGCGCCAGCAGCCCCAGCGGAGGGGGTTGCACCTTC. Amino acids: CASSPSGGGCTF.

The chain has TRBV6-1 and TRBJ1-2; 7 bases fit TRBD1. CDR3 size: 16 residues. Per the germline V gene, CDR1 is MNHNS and CDR2 is SASEGT. V was pared by 0 bases and J by 8 bases, with 12 bases of the junction left unmatched. The CDR3 nucleotides are TGTGCCAGCAGTGAAGCGCCGGGCAGGGGGTCTTACGGCTACACCTTC. It codes for CASSEAPGRGSYGYTF.

The V and J genes are TRBV6-5 and TRBJ2-7; D might be TRBD2 (6 bases). There are 14 residues in the CDR3. V was trimmed by 3 bases and J by 0 bases, leaving 9 bases between them. Looked up from germline, CDR1 is MNHEY and CDR2 is SVGAGI. In DNA, the CDR3 is TGTGCCAGCAGTTATGGGGGAGGCTCCTACGAGCAGTACTTC. This codes for CASSYGGGSYEQYF.

The V call is TRBV9, the J call TRBJ2-3; 13 bases line up with TRBD2. V was clipped by 6 bases and J by 5 bases; unmatched bases: 6. This CDR3 spans 15 amino acids. Germline V gene data show CDR1 as SGDLS and CDR2 as YYNGEE. The CDR3 here is CASTRGLAGRDTQYF. CDR3 bases: TGTGCCAGCACCCGGGGACTAGCGGGAAGAGATACGCAGTATTTT.

This chain links TRBV23-1 with TRBJ1-2; D uncertain. TRBV23-1 is classed as an ORF, of uncertain function. V lost 6 bases and J lost 3, with 14 bases in between. This CDR3 has 14 residues. The CDR3 bases are TGCGCCAGCAGCCCCGTTCCACGCGACTATGGCTACACCTTC. It specifies CASSPVPRDYGYTF.

This sequence joins TRBV2 and TRBJ2-7; D not resolved. Germline V CDR1 and CDR2: SNHLY, FYNNEI. Trimming left V 8 bases short and J 5 bases short, with 13 bases between. This CDR3 is 12 amino acids long. The CDR3 DNA reads TGTGCCAGCGAGAACAGAGGTAACGAGCAGTACTTC. Translated: CASENRGNEQYF.

This chain uses TRBV4-1 with TRBJ2-1; D is uncertain. The V end was cut by 1 base, the J end by 9 bases, with 7 bases between. Germline CDR1 MGHRA, CDR2 YSYEKL. This CDR3 is built from 12 residues. The CDR3: CASSQVMGEQFF. As DNA, the CDR3 is TGCGCCAGCAGCCAAGTGATGGGTGAGCAGTTCTTC.

This clone was observed a single time. This chain links TRBV15 with TRBJ2-7; a possible D gene is TRBD1 (6 bases). The CDR3 loop spans 16 amino acids. V was shortened by 5 bases and J by 3 bases, with 20 bases between the two germline ends. Germline CDR1 LNHNV, CDR2 YYDKDF (reference sequence). This chain's CDR3 is CATSPDRTINLYEQYF. The CDR3 bases are TGTGCCACCAGCCCAGACAGGACCATAAATCTCTACGAGCAGTACTTC.

This clone was seen a single time. The gene calls are TRBV19 and TRBJ2-7; either TRBD1 or TRBD2 may fit D (5 bases each). The CDR3 runs 16 residues. The ends were cut back, 0 bases at V and 0 bases at J, with 12 bases in the middle. Germline values: CDR1 LNHDA, CDR2 SQIVND (reference sequence). The CDR3 region is CASSIDPGPGSYEQYF. The CDR3 bases are TGTGCCAGTAGTATAGATCCGGGGCCAGGCTCCTACGAGCAGTACTTC.

The rearrangement joins TRBV5-1 to TRBJ1-4, with 8 nucleotides matching TRBD1. This CDR3 region has 15 residues. Germline lookup yields CDR1 SGHRS and CDR2 YFSETQ. V shed 4 bases, J shed 7 bases, and the junction held 9 bases outside the gene matches. The CDR3 nucleotides are TGCGCCAGCAGCAACCGACAGGGGTCTTCTGAAAAACTGTTTTTT. Residues: CASSNRQGSSEKLFF.